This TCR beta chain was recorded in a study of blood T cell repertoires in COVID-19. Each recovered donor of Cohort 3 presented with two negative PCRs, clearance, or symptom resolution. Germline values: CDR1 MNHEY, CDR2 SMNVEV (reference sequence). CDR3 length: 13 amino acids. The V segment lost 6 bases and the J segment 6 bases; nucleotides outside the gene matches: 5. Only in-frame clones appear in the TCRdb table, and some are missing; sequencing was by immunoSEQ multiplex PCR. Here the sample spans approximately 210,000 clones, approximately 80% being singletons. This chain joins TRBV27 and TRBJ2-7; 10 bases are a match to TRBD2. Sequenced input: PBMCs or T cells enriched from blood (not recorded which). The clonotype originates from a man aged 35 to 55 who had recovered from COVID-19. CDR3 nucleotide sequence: TGTGCCAGCAGCCCCCTAGCGGGAGTCGAGCAGTACGTC. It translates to CASSPLAGVEQYV.